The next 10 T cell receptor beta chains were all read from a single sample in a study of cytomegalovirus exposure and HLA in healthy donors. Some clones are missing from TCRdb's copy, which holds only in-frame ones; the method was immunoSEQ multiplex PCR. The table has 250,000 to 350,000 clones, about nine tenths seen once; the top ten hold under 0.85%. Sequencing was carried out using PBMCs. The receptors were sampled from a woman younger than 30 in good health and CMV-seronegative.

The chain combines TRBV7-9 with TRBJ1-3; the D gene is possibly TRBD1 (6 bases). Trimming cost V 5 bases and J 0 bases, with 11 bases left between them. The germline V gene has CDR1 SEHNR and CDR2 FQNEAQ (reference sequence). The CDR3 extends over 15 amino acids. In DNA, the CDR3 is TGTGCCAGCAGCGCCCGGGACACCTCTGGAAACACCATATATTTT. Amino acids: CASSARDTSGNTIYF.

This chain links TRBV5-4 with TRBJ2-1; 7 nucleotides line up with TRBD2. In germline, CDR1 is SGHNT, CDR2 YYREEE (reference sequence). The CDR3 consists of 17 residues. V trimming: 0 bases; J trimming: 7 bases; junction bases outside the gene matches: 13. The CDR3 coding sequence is TGTGCCAGCAGCTTGGCCTTGGCGGGAGTTGGTTTGAATGAGCAGTTCTTC. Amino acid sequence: CASSLALAGVGLNEQFF.

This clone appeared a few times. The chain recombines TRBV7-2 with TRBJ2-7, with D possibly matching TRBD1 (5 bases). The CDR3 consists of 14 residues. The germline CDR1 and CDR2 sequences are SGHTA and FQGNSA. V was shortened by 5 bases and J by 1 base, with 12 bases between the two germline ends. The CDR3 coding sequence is TGTGCCAGCAGCCCCCAGGGCCGGTCCTACGAGCAGTACTTC. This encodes CASSPQGRSYEQYF. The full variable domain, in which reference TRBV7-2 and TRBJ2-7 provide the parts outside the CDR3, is GAGVSQSPSNKVTEKGKDVELRCDPISGHTALYWYRQSLGQGLEFLIYFQGNSAPDKSGLPSDRFSAERTGGSVSTLTIQRTQQEDSAVYLCASSPQGRSYEQYFGPGTRLTVT.

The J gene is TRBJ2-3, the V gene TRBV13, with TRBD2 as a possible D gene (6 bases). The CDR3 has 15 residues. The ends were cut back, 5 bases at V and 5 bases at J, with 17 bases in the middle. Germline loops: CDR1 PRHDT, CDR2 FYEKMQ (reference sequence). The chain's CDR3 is CASSTTGEEGDTQYF. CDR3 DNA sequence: TGTGCCAGCAGCACTACCGGGGAGGAAGGAGATACGCAGTATTTT.

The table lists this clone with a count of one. The CDR3 nucleotides read TGTGCCAGCAGTGAATATGGTCCCCTTAAAGCCAATGAGCAGTTCTTC. It specifies CASSEYGPLKANEQFF. V is TRBV25-1 and J is TRBJ2-1; D gene ambiguous. The CDR3 is 16 amino acids. V lost 0 bases and J 6 bases, leaving 15 bases between the germline ends. Germline CDR1 MGHDK, CDR2 SYGVNS.

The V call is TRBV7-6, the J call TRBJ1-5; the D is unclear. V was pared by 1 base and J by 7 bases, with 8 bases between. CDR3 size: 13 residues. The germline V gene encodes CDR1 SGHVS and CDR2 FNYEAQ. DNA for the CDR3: TGTGCCAGCAGCTTAGAGGTCGGGCAGCCCCAGCATTTT. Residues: CASSLEVGQPQHF.

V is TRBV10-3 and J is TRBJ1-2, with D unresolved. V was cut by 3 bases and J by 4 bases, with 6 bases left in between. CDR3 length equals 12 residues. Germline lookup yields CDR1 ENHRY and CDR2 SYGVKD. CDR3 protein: CAISDTTYGYTF. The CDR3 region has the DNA TGTGCCATCAGTGACACAACCTATGGCTACACCTTC.

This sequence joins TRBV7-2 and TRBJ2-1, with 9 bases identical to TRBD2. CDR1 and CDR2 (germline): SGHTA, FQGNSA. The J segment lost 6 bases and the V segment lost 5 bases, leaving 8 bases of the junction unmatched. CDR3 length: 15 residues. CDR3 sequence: CASSPPGLAGNEQFF. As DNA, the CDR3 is TGTGCCAGCAGCCCGCCGGGACTAGCTGGCAATGAGCAGTTCTTC.

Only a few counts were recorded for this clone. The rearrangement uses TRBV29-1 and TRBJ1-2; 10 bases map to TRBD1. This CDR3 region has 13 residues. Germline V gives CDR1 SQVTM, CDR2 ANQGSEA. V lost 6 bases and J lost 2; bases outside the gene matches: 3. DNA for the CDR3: TGCAGCGTGAAGGGACAGGGGAACTATGGCTACACCTTC. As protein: CSVKGQGNYGYTF.

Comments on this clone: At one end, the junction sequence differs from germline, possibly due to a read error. The CDR3 bases are TGTGCCAGCAGATTAGCGGGAGGGTACACCGGGGAGCTGTTTTTT. It encodes CASRLAGGYTGELFF. This chain links TRBV11-2 with TRBJ2-2, with 11 bases that match TRBD2. The CDR3 runs 15 residues. The germline V gene has CDR1 SGHAT and CDR2 FQNNGV. The full variable domain, in which reference TRBV11-2 and TRBJ2-2 provide the parts outside the CDR3, is EAGVAQSPRYKIIEKRQSVAFWCNPISGHATLYWYQQILGQGPKLLIQFQNNGVVDDSQLPKDRFSAERLKGVDSTLKIQPAKLEDSAVYLCASRLAGGYTGELFFGEGSRLTVL.